The T cell receptor beta chain described here comes from a study of regulatory T cells in long-lasting Graves disease. Whole-study context: Persistence in Graves' disease required over 5 years of antithyroid drugs plus positive TSH receptor antibodies.

V shed 2 bases and J 3 bases; nucleotides not matched to a gene: 4. CDR1 and CDR2 (germline): PRHDT, FYEKMQ (reference sequence). The length of the CDR3 is 15 residues. Regarding time point: persistent/refractory GD, antithyroid drugs over 5 years with positive TRAb. Extracted PBMC RNA gave rise to the TCR library. EDTA tubes collected nine milliliters of peripheral blood. Building of the TCR beta libraries involved iRepertoire HTBI primers and Arm-PCR of CDR3 regions. In the original workflow: Detected in the samples were around 59 TRBV and 14 to 15 TRBJ segments. MiXCR, applied by TCRdb to the multiplex PCR reads, yields one record per CDR3 protein. TCRdb, not the original authors, processed these V and J calls. The data hold 300,000 or so distinct CDR3 sequences, with roughly a fifth observed a single time.

Sequenced here: peripheral blood mononuclear cells (PBMCs), sampled when the disease was refractory, from a patient treated with antithyroid drugs. The clonotype was recovered from a female donor with Graves disease. The rearrangement uses TRBV13 and TRBJ2-7; 10 nucleotides match TRBD2. CDR3 nucleotide sequence: TGTGCCAGCAGCTTAAAGGCTAGCGGGAGCTACGAGCAGTACTTC. This gives the protein CASSLKASGSYEQYF.